This T cell receptor beta chain appears in the sequencing data of a study of blood T cell repertoires in COVID-19. The data were produced by immunoSEQ multiplex PCR, yet TCRdb's version contains in-frame clones alone and is incomplete. Found here are roughly 290,000 clones, 75% to 90% of them singletons; the top ten hold about 2%. The CDR3 spans 14 residues. V lost 0 bases and J 8 bases, leaving 14 bases between the germline ends. The germline V gene has CDR1 SGHRS and CDR2 YFSETQ. Note on this clone: The sample holds other DNA sequences that translate to the same CDR3.

Recruits, aged about 18 to 100 years, lived in 24 US areas. Either two negative PCRs, clearance, or symptom resolution qualified Cohort 3 donors as recovered. Sequencing input: PBMCs or T cells enriched from blood (not recorded which). The genes are TRBV5-1 and TRBJ1-2, with D tentatively TRBD1 (5 bases). This clonotype originated in a man younger than 45 who had recovered from COVID-19. The CDR3 sequence is CASSLDPGSYGYTF. The CDR3, as DNA: TGCGCCAGCAGCTTGGATCCAGGGTCCTACGGCTACACCTTC.